The T cell receptor (beta chain) under discussion was sequenced for a study of blood T cell dynamics during melanoma immunotherapy. The table came from immunoSEQ multiplex PCR; TCRdb's copy has only in-frame clones and leaves some out. The table records around 13,000 clones, approximately 89% of them present only once. Sample time point: week 3, after first cycle of checkpoint inhibitor. The V gene end was trimmed by 3 bases and the J gene end by 6 bases; junction bases not matched to a gene: 0. From germline, CDR1 is MNHEY and CDR2 SMNVEV (reference sequence). CDR3 length: 14 amino acids. The gene calls are TRBV27 and TRBJ2-1, with 12 nucleotides matching TRBD2. Material: effector memory CD8+ T cells from blood, obtained from a patient treated with checkpoint blockade. The clonotype originates from a human donor with melanoma. CDR3 nucleotides: TGTGCCAGCAGTTTGGGACTAGCGGGCAATGAGCAGTTCTTC. This sequence encodes CASSLGLAGNEQFF.